This TCR beta chain is drawn from a study of T-cell reconstitution after alpha-beta-depleted transplantation in children. Unique molecular identifiers were built into the TCRbeta library. TCRdb used MiXCR to reprocess the PCR reads, holding one entry per CDR3 protein. Of around 300,000 distinct CDR3 sequences in the sample, approximately 20% were seen once. Study-level results: Two months or so post-transplant, alpha-beta T cells reportedly derived from several hundred expanded graft clones. Diversity and T-cell counts at one year after transplant derived mostly from new T cells.

A word on this clonotype: What it binds is not known.

With 1 base removed from V and 5 bases from J, the gap between germline ends came to 8 bases. Germline lookup yields CDR1 MGHRA and CDR2 YSYEKL. The CDR3 totals 13 residues. V and J are TRBV4-1 and TRBJ2-5; D perhaps matches TRBD2 (5 bases). This clonotype originated in a male patient younger than 18 who had a stem cell transplant for acute lymphoblastic leukemia, so the T cells may come from the graft donor. Specimen: PBMCs, mostly from graft donor cells, collected 180 days after TCRalphabeta/CD19-depleted stem cell transplant. This CDR3 reads CASSQASWETQYF. CDR3 sequence (DNA): TGCGCCAGCAGCCAAGCTAGCTGGGAGACCCAGTACTTC.